The 24 T cell receptor beta chains given below trace back to one sample, sequenced in a study of blood T cells in healthy people across ages. Using a J-beta primer mix together with a sample-barcoded 5' primer, a second PCR was run for about 6 to 12 cycles. TCRdb reprocessed the 5' RACE reads with MiXCR, giving one entry per CDR3 protein. Here the sample spans around 1,900,000 distinct CDR3 sequences, 30% to 40% being singletons. The source material was blood. The receptor source for this set is a human donor in good health.

The chain links TRBV9 to TRBJ1-1, with D perhaps matching TRBD1 (5 bases). Germline V gene sequence: CDR1 SGDLS, CDR2 YYNGEE. The CDR3 runs 13 residues. Trimming stripped 0 bases from V and 4 bases from J, with 7 bases between. The CDR3 region has the DNA TGTGCCAGCAGCGTAGGACAGCTCACTGAAGCTTTCTTT. This translates into CASSVGQLTEAFF.

V is TRBV6-5 and J is TRBJ1-1; 11 nucleotides align to TRBD1. Germline values: CDR1 MNHEY, CDR2 SVGAGI. The V and J ends lost 6 bases and 6 bases, in that order; junction bases with no gene match: 9. There are 15 residues in the CDR3. The CDR3 nucleotides read TGTGCCAGCAGGAAAACCGGGACAGGGGGGTCTGAAGCTTTCTTT. Its protein is CASRKTGTGGSEAFF.

This clonotype has more than one count but fewer than ten. The chain couples TRBV24-1 to TRBJ2-7, with D possibly TRBD1 on 6 matching bases. The J call is uncertain, as TRBJ2-5 better fits the DNA end. The CDR3 has 16 residues. The germline V gene encodes CDR1 KGHDR and CDR2 SFDVKD. CDR3 protein: CATSVGTSLTRETQYF. CDR3 nucleotide sequence: TGTGCCACCAGTGTAGGGACATCTCTAACCCGGGAGACCCAGTACTTC.

Notes on this clonotype: A much more abundant neighbour one base away suggests this may be a read error. The rearrangement joins TRBV9 to TRBJ2-1; D gene unclear. The germline V gene has CDR1 SGDLS and CDR2 YYNGEE. This CDR3 region has 18 residues. V was shortened by 4 bases and J by 2 bases, with 22 bases between the two germline ends. The CDR3 region is CASSTSNPDRIPYNEQFF. CDR3 nucleotides: TGTGCCAGCAGCACCTCGAATCCAGACCGCATCCCCTACAATGAGCAGTTCTTC. The entire variable domain, with the rest obtained from reference TRBV9 and TRBJ2-1, is as follows: DSGVTQTPKHLITATGQRVTLRCSPRSGDLSVYWYQQSLDQGLQFLIQYYNGEERAKGNILERFSAQQFPDLHSELNLSSLELGDSALYFCASSTSNPDRIPYNEQFFGPGTRLTVL.

Only a few counts were recorded for this clonotype. This chain joins TRBV15 and TRBJ1-5, with D perhaps TRBD1 (6 bases). Germline CDR1 reads LNHNV; CDR2 reads YYDKDF (reference sequence). The CDR3 has 14 residues. The V and J ends lost 3 bases and 2 bases respectively, with 8 bases between them. The CDR3 DNA sequence: TGTGCCACCAGCAGGCCAGGGGGCAATCAGCCCCAGCATTTT. It translates to CATSRPGGNQPQHF.

This clonotype was found a few times. V gene TRBV6-5 combines with J gene TRBJ1-2, with D tentatively TRBD1 (6 bases). From germline, CDR1 is MNHEY and CDR2 SVGAGI. The CDR3 extends over 14 amino acids. V dropped 5 bases and J dropped 5 bases, with 15 bases sitting between them. CDR3 in DNA: TGTGCCAGCAGTAGAGGGGGGGGAGAATATGGCTACACCTTC. Its protein is CASSRGGGEYGYTF.

This chain uses TRBV6-2 or TRBV6-3 with TRBJ1-5; D not certain. Germline CDR1 MNHEY, CDR2 SVGEGT. Trimming took 7 bases from V and 0 from J, leaving 10 bases between them. The CDR3 runs to 14 residues. The CDR3 reads CASIPRLSNQPQHF. The CDR3 nucleotides read TGTGCCAGCATCCCCAGACTTAGCAATCAGCCCCAGCATTTT.

This chain links TRBV4-1 with TRBJ1-2; perhaps TRBD1 as D (6 bases). Germline loops: CDR1 MGHRA, CDR2 YSYEKL. Trimming took 4 bases from V and 6 from J, leaving 24 bases between them. The CDR3 runs to 17 residues. The CDR3 sequence: CASSPSHFVDRSDGYTF. The CDR3 bases are TGCGCCAGCAGCCCTAGCCATTTCGTAGACAGGTCGGATGGCTACACCTTC.

As concerns this clonotype: A much larger clone differs from this one at a single base, so this may be a read error. The chain recombines TRBV12-3 or TRBV12-4 with TRBJ1-2, with D possibly matching TRBD1 (5 bases). V lost 2 bases, J lost 6 bases, and 10 bases lay in between. CDR3 size: 13 residues. The CDR3 DNA sequence: TGTGCCAGCAGTTTAAAGGGGCCGCATGGCTACACCTTC. It specifies CASSLKGPHGYTF.

The V gene is TRBV5-1, the J gene TRBJ2-7; TRBD1 or TRBD2 may be the D gene (6 bases each). CDR3 size: 14 residues. The V and J ends lost 0 bases and 5 bases respectively, with 12 bases between them. The germline gives CDR1 SGHRS, CDR2 YFSETQ. CDR3: CASSLEGGINEQYF. DNA of the CDR3: TGCGCCAGCAGCTTGGAGGGGGGTATCAACGAGCAGTACTTC.

This clonotype was seen a few times. V gene TRBV5-1 combines with J gene TRBJ1-6, with D maybe TRBD1 (6 bases). CDR1 and CDR2 (germline): SGHRS, YFSETQ. With 1 base removed from V and 10 bases from J, the gap between germline ends came to 15 bases. The CDR3 sequence is 15 residues long. The CDR3 DNA follows: TGCGCCAGCAGCTTGAGGGGGTTGGAAGAATCACCCCTCCACTTT. Its protein product is CASSLRGLEESPLHF.

The chain links TRBV6-6 to TRBJ2-2; D uncertain. Trimming removed 5 bases from V and 12 bases from J, with 16 bases in between. The CDR3 totals 13 residues. From germline, CDR1 is MNHNY and CDR2 SVGAGI (reference sequence). CDR3 loop: CASSTHLVTQLFF. CDR3 coding DNA: TGTGCCAGCAGTACCCACCTCGTGACTCAGCTGTTTTTT.

The J gene is TRBJ2-1, the V gene TRBV12-3 or TRBV12-4, with a possible D match to TRBD2 (7 bases). V was shortened by 5 bases and J by 4 bases, with 12 bases between the two germline ends. The CDR3 extends over 14 amino acids. CDR3 sequence (DNA): TGTGCCAGCAGTATGGCGGGGGCTTACAATGAGCAGTTCTTC. Translated: CASSMAGAYNEQFF.

This clonotype has more than one count but fewer than ten. The genes are TRBV11-2 and TRBJ2-4; 9 bases match TRBD1. The germline CDR1 and CDR2 sequences are SGHAT and FQNNGV. This CDR3 has 14 amino acids. V shed 4 bases, J shed 8 bases, and the junction held 6 bases outside the gene matches. This chain's CDR3 is CASSSDRGSDIQYF. The CDR3 region has the DNA TGTGCCAGCAGCTCCGACAGGGGGTCGGACATTCAGTACTTC.

With respect to this clonotype: The junction departs from the called germline gene at one end, perhaps through a read error. V is TRBV4-2 and J is TRBJ2-1; 9 bases are a match to TRBD2. Per germline, CDR1 LGHNA and CDR2 YNFKEQ. The CDR3 length is 19 residues. The CDR3 DNA follows: TGTGCCCGCAGCCAGTTACTGTGGGCTCTAGCGGGGCAATACAATGAGCAGTTCTTC. Its translation is CARSQLLWALAGQYNEQFF.

This clonotype has more than one count but fewer than ten. The chain uses TRBV27 and TRBJ1-2; no clear D. The CDR3 extends over 15 amino acids. CDR1 MNHEY and CDR2 SMNVEV come from the germline V gene (reference sequence). The V end lost 3 bases, the J end lost 4 bases, and 15 bases lay between the germline ends. Written as DNA, the CDR3 is TGTGCCAGCAGTTTGGACTTCACGATTTCCTATGGCTACACCTTC. Translated, it gives CASSLDFTISYGYTF.

This clonotype was detected many times. The gene calls are TRBV12-3 or TRBV12-4 and TRBJ2-3, with unresolved D. The CDR3 spans 11 residues. V was pared by 8 bases and J by 2 bases, with 5 bases between. Here the CDR3 reads CASRATDTQYF. The DNA of the CDR3 is TGTGCCAGCCGCGCCACAGATACGCAGTATTTT.

The count of this clonotype is one. This chain uses TRBV4-2 with TRBJ2-7; 8 bases are a match to TRBD2. The CDR3 contains 16 residues. From germline, CDR1 is LGHNA and CDR2 YNFKEQ. V shed 0 bases and J 6 bases; nucleotides not matched to a gene: 10. Here the CDR3 DNA reads TGTGCCAGCAGCCAAGATGCCCGCGGGGGGCCTGCCGAGCAGTACTTC. Its translation is CASSQDARGGPAEQYF.

A note on this clonotype: One end of the junction fails to match germline, which may point to a read error. V is TRBV7-6 and J is TRBJ2-7, with 9 bases aligning to TRBD1. From germline, CDR1 is SGHVS and CDR2 FNYEAQ. The CDR3 totals 13 residues. The CDR3 DNA sequence: TGTGCCGGCAGTTTGGGACAGGGTAACGAGCAGTACTTC. It yields the protein CAGSLGQGNEQYF.

Only a few counts were recorded for this clonotype. V usage is TRBV27 and J usage is TRBJ2-1, with 10 bases fitting TRBD2. Germline V gives CDR1 MNHEY, CDR2 SMNVEV (reference sequence). CDR3 length: 14 residues. Germline trimming cut 8 bases from V and 7 bases from J; bases unmatched to any gene: 8. The DNA of the CDR3 is TGTGCCAGCTATTCTAGCGGGGGCACGAATGAGCAGTTCTTC. It encodes CASYSSGGTNEQFF.

This clonotype has just a few counts. The genes are TRBV5-6 and TRBJ1-2; weak D call: TRBD1 (6 bases). V lost 0 bases and J 0 bases, leaving 9 bases between the germline ends. The CDR3 spans 15 residues. Germline V gene data show CDR1 as SGHDT and CDR2 as YYEEEE. CDR3 in DNA: TGTGCCAGCAGCTTGGATTGGGACACTAACTATGGCTACACCTTC. This encodes CASSLDWDTNYGYTF.

The rearrangement uses TRBV3-1 and TRBJ2-1; 12 nucleotides line up with TRBD2. Trimming at V came to 3 bases and at J to 8 bases, leaving 17 bases not matched to a gene. The germline CDR1 and CDR2 sequences are LGHDT and YNNKEL (reference sequence). CDR3 length: 19 residues. CDR3 protein: CASSHLSSGGAGIRDEQFF. CDR3 nucleotide sequence: TGTGCCAGCAGCCATTTGTCTAGCGGGGGGGCCGGGATAAGGGATGAGCAGTTCTTC.

CDR3 sequence reads: CASSYLGRLNEKLFF. The DNA for the CDR3 is TGCGCCAGCAGTTACCTGGGACGGCTCAATGAAAAACTGTTTTTT. The chain uses TRBV5-1 and TRBJ1-4, with a tentative D call TRBD1 (5 bases). This CDR3 is built from 15 residues. The V gene lost 5 bases and the J gene lost 5 bases, with 16 bases spanning the gap. Germline V gene sequence: CDR1 SGHRS, CDR2 YFSETQ. Full variable domain (rest looked up from reference TRBV5-1 and TRBJ1-4): KAGVTQTPRYLIKTRGQQVTLSCSPISGHRSVSWYQQTPGQGLQFLFEYFSETQRNKGNFPGRFSGRQFSNSRSEMNVSTLELGDSALYLCASSYLGRLNEKLFFGSGTQLSVL.

This clonotype was seen a handful of times. The gene calls are TRBV9 and TRBJ2-6; unclear D gene. The V gene's germline CDR1 is SGDLS and CDR2 YYNGEE. CDR3 length: 15 residues. Trimming left V 2 bases short and J 4 bases short, with 10 bases between. The chain's CDR3 is CASSVSGLGANVLTF. The CDR3 coding sequence is TGTGCCAGCAGCGTCAGTGGGCTCGGGGCCAACGTCCTGACTTTC. The full variable domain, with the rest looked up from reference TRBV9 and TRBJ2-6, is DSGVTQTPKHLITATGQRVTLRCSPRSGDLSVYWYQQSLDQGLQFLIQYYNGEERAKGNILERFSAQQFPDLHSELNLSSLELGDSALYFCASSVSGLGANVLTFGAGSRLTVL.